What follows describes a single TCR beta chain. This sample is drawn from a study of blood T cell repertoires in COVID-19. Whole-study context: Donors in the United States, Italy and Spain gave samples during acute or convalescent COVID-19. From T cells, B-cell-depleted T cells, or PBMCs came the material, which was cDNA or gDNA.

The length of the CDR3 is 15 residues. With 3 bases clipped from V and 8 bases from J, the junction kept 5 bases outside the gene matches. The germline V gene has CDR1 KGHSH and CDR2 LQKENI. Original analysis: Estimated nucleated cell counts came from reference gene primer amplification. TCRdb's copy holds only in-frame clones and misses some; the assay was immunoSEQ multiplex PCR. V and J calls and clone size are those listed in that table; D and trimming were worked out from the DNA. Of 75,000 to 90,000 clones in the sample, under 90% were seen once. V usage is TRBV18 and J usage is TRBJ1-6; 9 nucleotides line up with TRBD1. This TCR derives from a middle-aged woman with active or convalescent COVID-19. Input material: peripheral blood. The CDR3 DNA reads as TGTGCCAGCTCACCCCGGGACAGGGTTGATTCACCCCTCCACTTT. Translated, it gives CASSPRDRVDSPLHF. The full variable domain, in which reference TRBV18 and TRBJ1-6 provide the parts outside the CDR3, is NAGVMQNPRHLVRRRGQEARLRCSPMKGHSHVYWYRQLPEEGLKFMVYLQKENIIDESGMPKERFSAEFPKEGPSILRIQQVVRGDSAAYFCASSPRDRVDSPLHFGNGTRLTVT.